These 21 T cell receptor beta chains share one sample of origin, sequenced in a study of T cell responses to AZD1222 COVID-19 vaccine. Profiling relied on immunoSEQ multiplex PCR, and the TCRdb table lists in-frame clones only, not all of them. The sample lists just over 150,000 clones; just over 90% were seen once. The sequencing used peripheral blood, collected on day 0 of AZD1222 vaccination. The origin of the receptors is an adult in good health.

V is TRBV21-1 and J is TRBJ2-1; TRBD1, the table's D call, lacks a check against the DNA. TRBV21-1 is noted as a pseudogene. The CDR3 is made up of 20 amino acids. CDR3 amino acids: CASSKARQGAHYSSYNEQFF. The CDR3 coding sequence is TGTGCCAGCAGCAAAGCGCGACAGGGGGCCCATTATAGCTCCTACAATGAGCAGTTCTTC.

The genes are TRBV4-2 and TRBJ2-3; the match to TRBD2 covers 7 bases. The length of the CDR3 is 16 residues. Germline V gives CDR1 LGHNA, CDR2 YNFKEQ. J gave up 0 bases and V 6 bases, and 9 bases lay outside the gene matches. CDR3 residues: CASSRRRRESTDTQYF. CDR3 bases: TGTGCCAGCAGTCGACGACGGCGGGAGAGCACAGATACGCAGTATTTT.

This chain uses TRBV28 with TRBJ1-2; D uncertain. The V and J ends lost 3 bases and 7 bases respectively, with 15 bases between them. CDR1 is MDHEN and CDR2 is SYDVKM in the germline V gene. This CDR3 region has 14 residues. CDR3 residues: CASSFRGRIGGYTF. Written as DNA, the CDR3 is TGTGCCAGCAGTTTCCGTGGCAGAATCGGTGGCTACACCTTC.

This clone has a single count. This chain connects TRBV15 to TRBJ1-6; 7 bases fit TRBD1. Germline V lookup: CDR1 LNHNV, CDR2 YYDKDF (reference sequence). With V trimmed by 1 base and J by 4 bases, 7 bases remained unmatched. The CDR3 has 17 amino acids. CDR3 in amino acids: CATSRGEGQLYNSPLHF. CDR3 sequence (DNA): TGTGCCACCAGCAGAGGCGAGGGACAGCTTTATAATTCACCCCTCCACTTT.

In nucleotides, the CDR3 is TGTGCCAGCAGCCTCTCAGGGCGGTCACCCCTCCACTTT. Its protein product is CASSLSGRSPLHF. The chain combines TRBV27 with TRBJ1-6, with D tentatively TRBD1 (5 bases). V lost 6 bases to trimming and J lost 10 bases, with 13 bases between them. This CDR3 spans 13 amino acids. CDR1 and CDR2 (germline): MNHEY, SMNVEV (reference sequence).

The gene calls are TRBV19 and TRBJ1-1; D is possibly TRBD1 (6 bases). Deletions cut 3 bases from V and 1 base from J, with 12 bases between. The length of the CDR3 is 15 residues. Germline CDR1 LNHDA, CDR2 SQIVND (reference sequence). CDR3 DNA sequence: TGTGCCAGTAGTATTGGGGGGCAGGAGAACACTGAAGCTTTCTTT. Residues: CASSIGGQENTEAFF.

This clone was seen a handful of times. The chain employs TRBV16 and TRBJ1-2; unclear D gene. This CDR3 has 13 residues. Germline CDR1 reads KGHSY; CDR2 reads FQNENV. The V gene lost 4 bases and the J gene lost 6 bases, with 12 bases spanning the gap. In nucleotides, the CDR3 is TGTGCCAGCAGCCTCCTCGTCGGGGATGGCTACACCTTC. It is translated as CASSLLVGDGYTF.

This chain links TRBV6-5 with TRBJ2-2; 7 bases are shared with TRBD1. CDR1 MNHEY and CDR2 SVGAGI come from the germline V gene. The CDR3 is 15 residues long. J was trimmed by 3 bases and V by 6 bases; bases with no gene match: 7. The CDR3 DNA reads as TGTGCCAGCAGGTCTCAGGGGGTGGACACCGGGGAGCTGTTTTTT. Its translation: CASRSQGVDTGELFF.

This chain links TRBV24-1 with TRBJ1-2; 9 bases align to TRBD1. Trimming took 4 bases from V and 4 from J; bases not matched to a gene: 9. The CDR3 has 16 residues. The V gene's germline CDR1 is KGHDR and CDR2 SFDVKD. CDR3 nucleotides: TGTGCCACCAGTGACACTGGGACAGGGACCGGCTATGGCTACACCTTC. Amino acid sequence: CATSDTGTGTGYGYTF.

This clone was seen a handful of times. The chain is built from TRBV2 and TRBJ2-7; TRBD2 matches at 7 bases. J was trimmed by 6 bases and V by 7 bases; bases with no gene match: 6. There are 12 residues in the CDR3. Germline-derived CDR1 and CDR2 are SNHLY and FYNNEI. The CDR3 region has the DNA TGTGCCAGCAAGGCGGGAGCCGGCGAGCAGTACTTC. It codes for CASKAGAGEQYF.

V gene TRBV14 combines with J gene TRBJ1-2; tentative D call: TRBD1 (6 bases). The CDR3 sequence is 14 residues long. Looked up from germline, CDR1 is SGHDN and CDR2 is FVKESK. V was cut by 2 bases and J by 10 bases, with 17 bases left in between. The DNA for the CDR3 is TGTGCCAGCAGCCAATATCCCACGGGGGCCGACTACACCTTC. Translated, it gives CASSQYPTGADYTF.

V gene TRBV7-9 combines with J gene TRBJ1-1, with 8 bases lining up with TRBD1. Per germline, CDR1 SEHNR and CDR2 FQNEAQ (reference sequence). J gave up 2 bases and V 5 bases, and 10 bases lay outside the gene matches. The CDR3 runs to 16 residues. CDR3 nucleotide sequence: TGTGCCAGCAGCCAGTTTCAGGGGGCGGTAAACACTGAAGCTTTCTTT. It translates to CASSQFQGAVNTEAFF. The full variable domain, its missing parts supplied by reference TRBV7-9 and TRBJ1-1, is DTGVSQNPRHKITKRGQNVTFRCDPISEHNRLYWYRQTLGQGPEFLTYFQNEAQLEKSRLLSDRFSAERPKGSFSTLEIQRTEQGDSAMYLCASSQFQGAVNTEAFFGQGTRLTVV.

The rearrangement uses TRBV7-8 and TRBJ1-5; D possibly corresponds to TRBD1 (5 bases). The CDR3 is 15 residues long. In germline, CDR1 is SGHVS, CDR2 FQNEAQ. Trimming took 7 bases from V and 2 from J, leaving 15 bases between them. CDR3 sequence: CASTQAGFGNQPQHF. The CDR3 nucleotides read TGTGCCAGCACCCAGGCAGGGTTCGGCAATCAGCCCCAGCATTTT. The full variable domain, in which reference TRBV7-8 and TRBJ1-5 provide the parts outside the CDR3, is GAGVSQSPRYKVAKRGQDVALRCDPISGHVSLFWYQQALGQGPEFLTYFQNEAQLDKSGLPSDRFFAERPEGSVSTLKIQRTQQEDSAVYLCASTQAGFGNQPQHFGDGTRLSIL.

This sequence joins TRBV15 and TRBJ2-4; maybe TRBD1 (6 bases). This CDR3 region has 15 residues. The V gene lost 4 bases and the J gene lost 6 bases, with 16 bases spanning the gap. CDR1 and CDR2 from the germline V gene are LNHNV and YYDKDF (reference sequence). CDR3 in DNA: TGTGCCACCAGCATAAACCTGGACAGTACAAACATTCAGTACTTC. It is translated as CATSINLDSTNIQYF.

A remark on this clone: The sample has other DNA sequences that encode this CDR3 too. This chain uses TRBV7-2 with TRBJ1-1; 7 nucleotides agree with TRBD1. V gave up 2 bases and J gave up 1 base; unmatched junction bases: 4. The CDR3 is made up of 15 amino acids. Per the germline V gene, CDR1 is SGHTA and CDR2 is FQGNSA. The chain's CDR3 is CASSLTGQKNTEAFF. CDR3 bases: TGTGCCAGCAGCTTAACGGGACAGAAGAACACTGAAGCTTTCTTT.

This chain links TRBV7-9 with TRBJ1-4, with unresolved D. Germline loops: CDR1 SEHNR, CDR2 FQNEAQ (reference sequence). The CDR3 runs 17 residues. V dropped 2 bases and J dropped 2 bases, with 15 bases sitting between them. CDR3 nucleotide sequence: TGTGCCAGCAGCTTATTAGCCCCGGGTGTGACTAATGAAAAACTGTTTTTT. Translated: CASSLLAPGVTNEKLFF.

The CDR3, as DNA: TGTGCCAGCAGCCACCCGACAGGTTCGGAAGTACGCATGAACACTGAAGCTTTCTTT. Translating gives CASSHPTGSEVRMNTEAFF. This chain uses TRBV7-9 with TRBJ1-1; D is possibly TRBD1 (6 bases). Deletions cut 5 bases from V and 0 bases from J, with 25 bases between. Germline V gene lookup returns CDR1 SEHNR and CDR2 FQNEAQ (reference sequence). This CDR3 region has 19 residues.

This clone occurred once. The rearrangement uses TRBV30 and TRBJ1-2; 8 bases are shared with TRBD1. CDR3 length: 14 amino acids. Germline V CDR1 and CDR2: GTSNPN, SVGIG (reference sequence). V lost 0 bases to trimming and J lost 5 bases; unmatched junction nucleotides: 5. The CDR3 protein is CAWSVAGGGYGYTF. The CDR3 coding sequence is TGTGCCTGGAGTGTAGCAGGGGGCGGGTATGGCTACACCTTC.

V gene TRBV7-3 combines with J gene TRBJ2-5; 8 positions match TRBD2. The CDR3 spans 17 residues. The germline CDR1 and CDR2 sequences are SGHTA and FQGTGA. Trimming removed 2 bases from V and 4 bases from J; junction bases left unmatched: 12. Written as DNA, the CDR3 is TGTGCCAGCAGCTTATCATCGGGAGGGGAGATTGGAGAGACCCAGTACTTC. This encodes CASSLSSGGEIGETQYF.

The gene calls are TRBV30 and TRBJ1-2, with D uncertain. CDR3 length equals 14 residues. Germline V lookup: CDR1 GTSNPN, CDR2 SVGIG (reference sequence). Trimming shortened V by 3 bases and J by 0 bases, and 11 bases separated the two germline ends. The DNA for the CDR3 is TGTGCCTGGAGGGACCGGGCCTCTAACTATGGCTACACCTTC. Amino acid sequence: CAWRDRASNYGYTF.

The chain has TRBV3-1 (or the pseudogene TRBV3-2) and TRBJ1-3; D may be TRBD1 (5 bases). The CDR3 sequence is 16 residues long. V dropped 8 bases and J dropped 0 bases, with 17 bases sitting between them. The germline gives CDR1 LGHDT, CDR2 YNNKEL (reference sequence). In DNA, the CDR3 is TGTGCCAGCCTCCACCAGGGTCTATCCTCTGGAAACACCATATATTTT. Translated: CASLHQGLSSGNTIYF.